The rows below give T cell receptor beta chains drawn from one sample of a study of cytomegalovirus exposure and HLA in healthy donors. Clones were sequenced by immunoSEQ multiplex PCR, and TCRdb holds only the in-frame ones, with some missing. The sample records about 120,000 clones, around 90% being singletons. Sample: PBMCs. Receptors originate from a woman aged 18-35 years in good health and CMV-seronegative. Each CDR3 is given without its conserved first and last residue. Fields, in order: CDR3 protein, D gene, V gene, J gene, CDR3 length. D genes are given only for firm matches.

CDR3aa: ASSLTRSSAF
d_gene: .
v_gene: TRBV28
j_gene: TRBJ1-1
len: 10

CDR3aa: ASSPSNGNQPQH
d_gene: .
v_gene: TRBV7-9
j_gene: TRBJ1-5
len: 12

CDR3aa: ASSSLRRQPGYHEQY
d_gene: .
v_gene: TRBV7-3
j_gene: TRBJ2-7
len: 15

CDR3aa: ASTGTKENYGYT
d_gene: .
v_gene: TRBV28
j_gene: TRBJ1-2
len: 12

CDR3aa: ASSVGTSVNGELF
d_gene: TRBD2
v_gene: TRBV9
j_gene: TRBJ2-2
len: 13

CDR3aa: ASSDRQVRLSNQPQH
d_gene: .
v_gene: TRBV6-4
j_gene: TRBJ1-5
len: 15

CDR3aa: ASSPQEGAVYGYT
d_gene: TRBD1
v_gene: TRBV6-1
j_gene: TRBJ1-2
len: 13

CDR3aa: ASRTGDSSYGYT
d_gene: .
v_gene: TRBV7-9
j_gene: TRBJ1-2
len: 12

CDR3aa: ASSGLRAGYNEQF
d_gene: .
v_gene: TRBV5-1
j_gene: TRBJ2-1
len: 13

CDR3aa: ASSLWRRSSGANVLT
d_gene: .
v_gene: TRBV28
j_gene: TRBJ2-6
len: 15

CDR3aa: ASSQTSGNTDTQY
d_gene: TRBD2
v_gene: TRBV7-2
j_gene: TRBJ2-3
len: 13

CDR3aa: AWSLGLQETQY
d_gene: .
v_gene: TRBV30
j_gene: TRBJ2-5
len: 11

CDR3aa: ASRNAGFVSSYEQY
d_gene: .
v_gene: TRBV2
j_gene: TRBJ2-7
len: 14

CDR3aa: ASSISGLAVNEQF
d_gene: TRBD2
v_gene: TRBV19
j_gene: TRBJ2-1
len: 13

CDR3aa: ATSRDLGTSDYEQY
d_gene: TRBD2
v_gene: TRBV15
j_gene: TRBJ2-7
len: 14

CDR3aa: ATSRGRGWDNEQF
d_gene: .
v_gene: TRBV15
j_gene: TRBJ2-1
len: 13

CDR3aa: ASSQDGPGAADEQF
d_gene: .
v_gene: TRBV4-2
j_gene: TRBJ2-1
len: 14

CDR3aa: ASSEGTINLRYEQF
d_gene: .
v_gene: TRBV2
j_gene: TRBJ2-1
len: 14

CDR3aa: ASSFLMGQGNYGYT
d_gene: TRBD1
v_gene: TRBV27
j_gene: TRBJ1-2
len: 14

CDR3aa: ASSLAREERAF
d_gene: .
v_gene: TRBV7-2
j_gene: TRBJ1-1
len: 11

CDR3aa: SASKQGYEY
d_gene: TRBD1
v_gene: TRBV20-1
j_gene: TRBJ2-7
len: 9

CDR3aa: ASSDTSAANTGELF
d_gene: TRBD2
v_gene: TRBV2
j_gene: TRBJ2-2
len: 14

CDR3aa: ASSPETGSYEQY
d_gene: TRBD1
v_gene: TRBV11-2
j_gene: TRBJ2-7
len: 12

CDR3aa: ASSQGGRGTPGNTIY
d_gene: .
v_gene: TRBV4-1
j_gene: TRBJ1-3
len: 15